This T cell receptor (beta chain) was captured by sequencing in a study of radiotherapy plus CTLA-4 blockade in lung cancer. Overall study results and limits: Once radiotherapy plus ipilimumab had been given, TCR clones derived from tumor expanded in blood.

With respect to this clone: Its antigen is as yet unknown.

CDR3 size: 14 residues. From germline, CDR1 is SGHRS and CDR2 YFSETQ. Trimming removed 2 bases from V and 0 bases from J, with 8 bases in between. Clones were sequenced by immunoSEQ multiplex PCR, and TCRdb holds only the in-frame ones, with some missing. The sample carries tens of thousands of clones, around 69% recorded once. The TCR sequence derives from a human donor with non-small cell lung cancer whose response to radiotherapy plus ipilimumab could not be evaluated. Some clones in this sample may be carry-over from other donors' samples. The V gene is TRBV5-1, the J gene TRBJ2-5; weak D call: TRBD2 (7 bases). This specimen was peripheral blood, taken from a patient treated with radiotherapy plus ipilimumab. The CDR3 bases are TGCGCCAGCAGCTTAGGGGGGGACCAAGAGACCCAGTACTTC. This codes for CASSLGGDQETQYF.